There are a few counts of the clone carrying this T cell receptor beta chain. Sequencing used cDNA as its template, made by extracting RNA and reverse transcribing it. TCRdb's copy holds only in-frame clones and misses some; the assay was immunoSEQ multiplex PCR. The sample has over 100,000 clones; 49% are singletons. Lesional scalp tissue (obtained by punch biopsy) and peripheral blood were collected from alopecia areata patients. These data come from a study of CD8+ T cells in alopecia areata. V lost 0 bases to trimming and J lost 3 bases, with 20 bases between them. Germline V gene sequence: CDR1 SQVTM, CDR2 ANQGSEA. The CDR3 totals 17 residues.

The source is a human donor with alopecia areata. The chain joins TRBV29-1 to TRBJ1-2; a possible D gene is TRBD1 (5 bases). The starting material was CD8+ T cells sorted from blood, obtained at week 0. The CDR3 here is CSVEDEDTDLGDYGYTF. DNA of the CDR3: TGCAGCGTTGAAGATGAGGACACGGACCTTGGGGACTATGGCTACACCTTC.